Given below is one T cell receptor beta chain in context. Its antigen is unidentified. The treatment: approximately 9-day PBMC culture with coronavirus spike peptide pools or control peptides (ViraFEST assay). Oncomine TCR Beta short-read sequencing was applied to DNA from cultured CD4+ T cells. MiXCR, applied by TCRdb to the PCR reads, yields one record per CDR3 protein. Among approximately 13,000 distinct CDR3 sequences listed, roughly 46% were seen once. The source of the sample is a study of vaccination and CD4 T cells after COVID-19. Study details: The post-COVID sampling time was a median approximately 3.5 months after diagnosis, ranging from 35 to 161.

Broader study findings: Within the convalescent patients, a median approximately 90% of the SARS-CoV-2-reactive clones were ones that appeared only post-vaccination.

This CDR3 has 12 amino acids. V was cut by 6 bases and J by 1 base, with 9 bases left in between. Germline-derived CDR1 and CDR2 are DFQATT and SNEGSKA (reference sequence). The specimen was CD4+ T cells from blood, cultured in vitro. The V call is TRBV20-1, the J call TRBJ1-1; D gene ambiguous. This TCR was sampled from a human donor who had recovered from COVID-19. The CDR3 DNA reads TGCAGTGCGCAGACAAGGAACACTGAAGCTTTCTTT. Translated, it gives CSAQTRNTEAFF.